This record looks at one T cell receptor (beta chain) sequence and its context. Its antigen is still unknown. The team ran DNA from unsorted PBMCs on ten immunoSEQ deep assay plates for sequencing. Original processing methods: ImmunoSEQ gave junction-only sequences without quality scores, so filtering differed. Clones were read by immunoSEQ multiplex PCR, and TCRdb kept only the in-frame ones, dropping some. V, J and clone size are taken as reported in that table, and D and trimming were inferred from the DNA itself. Of some 530,000 clones listed, about 78% were seen once; the top ten hold 12%. The entry originates in a study of shared clonotypes between healthy human individuals. Study-level points and caveats: Exclusively blood specimens were collected; tissue repertoires likely differ.

The CDR3 covers 14 residues. Losses at the gene ends were 6 bases for V and 7 bases for J; bases not matched to a gene: 10. Germline CDR1 reads MNHEY; CDR2 reads SVGAGI. The sequenced sample was PBMCs. The clonotype was recovered from a woman aged 40 to 55 in good health. Some clones in this sample may be carry-over from other donors' samples. The chain carries TRBV6-5 and TRBJ1-2; 8 positions match TRBD1. CDR3 nucleotides: TGTGCCAGCAGCCCGACAGGGGTGGTTGGTGGCTACACCTTC. Its protein product is CASSPTGVVGGYTF.